This T cell receptor (beta chain) was retrieved from a study of shared clonotypes between healthy human individuals. V lost 3 bases and J lost 3, with 12 bases in between. The CDR3 loop spans 14 amino acids. The germline V gene has CDR1 SGDLS and CDR2 YYNGEE. TCRdb's copy holds only in-frame clones and misses some; the assay was immunoSEQ multiplex PCR. The profile covers some 510,000 clones, with around 79% appearing a single time and approximately 12% taken by the ten largest. The TCR originated in a woman between 40 and 55 years old in good health. Some clones in this sample may be carry-over from other donors' samples. The sequenced sample was PBMCs. V usage is TRBV9 and J usage is TRBJ2-5; possibly TRBD2 for D (5 bases). The DNA of the CDR3 is TGTGCCAGCAGCGCAGGAGGTATAAAAGAGACCCAGTACTTC. It yields the protein CASSAGGIKETQYF.